The clone carrying this TCR beta chain was seen just once. What it recognizes is unknown. V shed 3 bases, J shed 6 bases, and the junction held 6 bases outside the gene matches. The CDR3 is made up of 15 amino acids. CDR1 and CDR2 (germline): SGHRS, YFSETQ. RNA, at about 0.5 to 1 ug, was reverse transcribed with random hexamers. By means of immunoSEQ multiplex PCR, TCR beta CDR3 spanning 54 Vbeta and 13 Jbeta underwent amplification. TCRdb re-called the immunoSEQ multiplex PCR reads with MiXCR, one entry per CDR3 protein. The sample holds about 240,000 distinct CDR3 sequences, around 96% seen once. This sample was taken from a study of CD8 T cells in Susac syndrome. Study context: Clinically active disease was present in about 6 of the sequenced Susac syndrome patients. Under ten of these patients were in remission. At the time their blood was drawn, patients with Susac syndrome were either therapy-naive, on corticosteroids (with some of them also receiving intravenous immunoglobulin), or on intravenous immunoglobulin alone.

Broader study findings: Clonal expansion was missing from Susac syndrome CD4+ T cell repertoires.

The receptor's source is a human donor with Susac syndrome. Sequenced sample: CD4+ T cells from PBMCs. V usage is TRBV5-1 and J usage is TRBJ2-1; 10 nucleotides line up with TRBD1. The CDR3 spells CASSSPGQGFNEQFF. DNA for the CDR3: TGCGCCAGCAGCTCACCGGGACAGGGGTTCAATGAGCAGTTCTTC.